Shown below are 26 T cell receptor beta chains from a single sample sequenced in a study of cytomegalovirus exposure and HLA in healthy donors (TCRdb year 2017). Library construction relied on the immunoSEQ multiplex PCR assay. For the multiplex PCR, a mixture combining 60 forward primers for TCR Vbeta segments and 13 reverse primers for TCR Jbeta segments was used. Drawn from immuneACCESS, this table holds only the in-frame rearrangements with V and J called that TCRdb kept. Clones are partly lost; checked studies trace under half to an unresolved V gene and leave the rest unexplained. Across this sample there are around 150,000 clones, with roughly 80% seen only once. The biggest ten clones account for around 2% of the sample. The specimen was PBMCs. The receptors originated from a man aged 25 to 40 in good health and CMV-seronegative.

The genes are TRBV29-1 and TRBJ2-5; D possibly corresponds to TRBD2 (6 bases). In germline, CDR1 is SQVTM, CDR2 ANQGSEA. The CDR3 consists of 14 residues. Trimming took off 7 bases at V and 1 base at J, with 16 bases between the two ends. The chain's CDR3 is CSGETSRSQETQYF. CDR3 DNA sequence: TGCAGCGGGGAGACTAGTAGGAGCCAAGAGACCCAGTACTTC.

The CDR3 DNA is TGTGCCATCAACCTACAGGGTAGCTATGGCTACACCTTC. Translating gives CAINLQGSYGYTF. The chain links TRBV10-3 to TRBJ1-2; perhaps TRBD1 as D (6 bases). The CDR3 has 13 residues. Germline CDR1 ENHRY, CDR2 SYGVKD. Trimming shortened V by 7 bases and J by 4 bases, and 13 bases separated the two germline ends.

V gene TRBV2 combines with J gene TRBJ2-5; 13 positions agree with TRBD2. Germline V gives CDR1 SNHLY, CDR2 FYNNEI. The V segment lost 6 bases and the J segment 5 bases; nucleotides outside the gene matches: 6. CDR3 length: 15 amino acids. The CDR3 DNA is TGTGCCAGCAGGGGACTAGCGGGATGGCTGGAGACCCAGTACTTC. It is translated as CASRGLAGWLETQYF.

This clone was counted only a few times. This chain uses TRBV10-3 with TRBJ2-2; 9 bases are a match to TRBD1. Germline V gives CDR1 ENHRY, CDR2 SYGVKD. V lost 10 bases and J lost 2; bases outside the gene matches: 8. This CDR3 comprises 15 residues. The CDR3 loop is CATGRTGDNTGELFF. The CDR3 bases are TGTGCCACCGGTAGGACAGGGGACAACACCGGGGAGCTGTTTTTT.

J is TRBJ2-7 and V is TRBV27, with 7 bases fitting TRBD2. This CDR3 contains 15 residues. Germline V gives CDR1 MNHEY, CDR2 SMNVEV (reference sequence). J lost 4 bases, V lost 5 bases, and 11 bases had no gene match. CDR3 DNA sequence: TGTGCCAGCAGTCGCCTGGGGGGGGGTCCGTACGAGCAGTACTTC. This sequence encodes CASSRLGGGPYEQYF.

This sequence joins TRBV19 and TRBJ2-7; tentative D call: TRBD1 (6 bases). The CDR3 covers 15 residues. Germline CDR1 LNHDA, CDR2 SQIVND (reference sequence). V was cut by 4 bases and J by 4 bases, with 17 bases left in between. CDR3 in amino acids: CASSTPLGTLYEQYF. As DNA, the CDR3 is TGTGCCAGTAGTACTCCCTTGGGGACACTATACGAGCAGTACTTC.

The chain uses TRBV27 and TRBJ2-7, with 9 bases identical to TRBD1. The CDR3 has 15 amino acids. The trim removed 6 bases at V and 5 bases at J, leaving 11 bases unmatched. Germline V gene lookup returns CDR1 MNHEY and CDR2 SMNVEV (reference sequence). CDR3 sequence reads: CASSPGTGKSHEQYF. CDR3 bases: TGTGCCAGCAGCCCAGGGACAGGGAAGTCTCACGAGCAGTACTTC.

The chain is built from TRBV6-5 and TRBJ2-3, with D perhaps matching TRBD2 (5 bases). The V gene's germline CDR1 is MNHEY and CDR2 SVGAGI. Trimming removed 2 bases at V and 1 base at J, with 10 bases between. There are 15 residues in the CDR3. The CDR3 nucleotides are TGTGCCAGCAGTTACAGGGTTAGCGGCACAGATACGCAGTATTTT. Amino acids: CASSYRVSGTDTQYF.

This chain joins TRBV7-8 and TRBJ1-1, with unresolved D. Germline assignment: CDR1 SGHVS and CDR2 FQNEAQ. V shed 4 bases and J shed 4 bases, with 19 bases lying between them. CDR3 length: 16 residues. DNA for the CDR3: TGTGCCAGCAGCTACGTTACGGGGTACGGGTCCACTGAAGCTTTCTTT. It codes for CASSYVTGYGSTEAFF.

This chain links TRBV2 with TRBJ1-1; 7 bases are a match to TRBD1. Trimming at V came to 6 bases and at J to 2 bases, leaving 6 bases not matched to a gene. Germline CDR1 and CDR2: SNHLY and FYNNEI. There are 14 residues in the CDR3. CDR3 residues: CASRWDSTNTEAFF. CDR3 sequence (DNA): TGTGCCAGCAGATGGGACAGTACCAACACTGAAGCTTTCTTT.

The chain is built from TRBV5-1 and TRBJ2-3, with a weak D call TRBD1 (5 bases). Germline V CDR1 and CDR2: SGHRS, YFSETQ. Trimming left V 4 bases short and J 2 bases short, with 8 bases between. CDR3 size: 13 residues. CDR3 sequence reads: CASSTDTTDTQYF. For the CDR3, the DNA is TGCGCCAGCAGCACGGACACCACAGATACGCAGTATTTT.

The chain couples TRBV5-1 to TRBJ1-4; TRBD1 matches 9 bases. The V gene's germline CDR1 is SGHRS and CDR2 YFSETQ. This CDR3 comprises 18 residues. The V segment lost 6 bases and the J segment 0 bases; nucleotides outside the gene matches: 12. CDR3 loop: CASTEGTGRRTTNEKLFF. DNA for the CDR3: TGCGCCAGCACCGAGGGGACAGGGAGAAGGACAACTAATGAAAAACTGTTTTTT. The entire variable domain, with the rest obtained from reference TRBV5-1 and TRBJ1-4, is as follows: KAGVTQTPRYLIKTRGQQVTLSCSPISGHRSVSWYQQTPGQGLQFLFEYFSETQRNKGNFPGRFSGRQFSNSRSEMNVSTLELGDSALYLCASTEGTGRRTTNEKLFFGSGTQLSVL.

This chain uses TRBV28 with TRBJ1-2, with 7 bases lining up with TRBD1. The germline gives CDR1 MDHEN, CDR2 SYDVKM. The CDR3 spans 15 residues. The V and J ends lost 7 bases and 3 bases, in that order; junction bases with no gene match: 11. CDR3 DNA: TGTGCCAGCACTATACCAGGGGGTGGTGACTATGGCTACACCTTC. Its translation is CASTIPGGGDYGYTF.

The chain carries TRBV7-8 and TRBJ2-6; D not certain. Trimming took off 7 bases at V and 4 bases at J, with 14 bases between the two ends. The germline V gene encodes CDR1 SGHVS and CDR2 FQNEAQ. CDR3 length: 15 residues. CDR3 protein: CASTYSGSGANVLTF. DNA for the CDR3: TGTGCCAGCACCTACTCAGGTTCAGGGGCCAACGTCCTGACTTTC.

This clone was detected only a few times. Here the CDR3 reads CASSQQWVAGSGANVLTF. CDR3 bases: TGTGCCAGCAGCCAACAGTGGGTAGCCGGGTCTGGGGCCAACGTCCTGACTTTC. The chain uses TRBV4-2 and TRBJ2-6; no reliable D call. V shed 2 bases and J shed 1 base, with 15 bases lying between them. Per the germline V gene, CDR1 is LGHNA and CDR2 is YNFKEQ. CDR3 size: 18 residues.

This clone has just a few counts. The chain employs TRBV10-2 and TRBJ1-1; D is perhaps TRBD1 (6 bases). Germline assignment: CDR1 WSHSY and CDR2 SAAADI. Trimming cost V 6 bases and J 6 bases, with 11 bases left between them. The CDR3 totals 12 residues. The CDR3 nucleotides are TGCGCCAGCAGCCTAGGGGGGGCTGAAGCTTTCTTT. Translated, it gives CASSLGGAEAFF.

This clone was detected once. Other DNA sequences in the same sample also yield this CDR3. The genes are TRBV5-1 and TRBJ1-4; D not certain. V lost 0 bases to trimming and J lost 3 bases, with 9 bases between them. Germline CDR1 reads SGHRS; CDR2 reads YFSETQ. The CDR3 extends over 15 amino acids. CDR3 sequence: CASSLVAGSNEKLFF. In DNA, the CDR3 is TGCGCCAGCAGCTTGGTGGCAGGATCTAATGAAAAACTGTTTTTT.

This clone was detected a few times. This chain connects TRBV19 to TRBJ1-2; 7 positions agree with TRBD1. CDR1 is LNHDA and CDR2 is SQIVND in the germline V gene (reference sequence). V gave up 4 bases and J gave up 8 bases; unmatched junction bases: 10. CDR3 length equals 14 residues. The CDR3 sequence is CASSTDRRGVGYTF. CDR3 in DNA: TGTGCCAGTAGTACGGACAGGAGAGGTGTGGGCTACACCTTC.

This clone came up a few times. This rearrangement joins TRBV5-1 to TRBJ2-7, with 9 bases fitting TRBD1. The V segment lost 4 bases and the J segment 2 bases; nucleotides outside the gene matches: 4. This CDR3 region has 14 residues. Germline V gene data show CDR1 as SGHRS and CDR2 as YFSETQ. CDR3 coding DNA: TGCGCCAGCAGCCAGGGACAGGGCACCTACGAGCAGTACTTC. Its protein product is CASSQGQGTYEQYF.

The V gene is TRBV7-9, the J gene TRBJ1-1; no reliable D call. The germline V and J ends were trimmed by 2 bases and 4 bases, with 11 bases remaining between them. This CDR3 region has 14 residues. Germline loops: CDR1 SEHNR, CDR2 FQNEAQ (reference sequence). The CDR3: CASSLLAVGTEAFF. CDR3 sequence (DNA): TGTGCCAGCAGCTTACTTGCAGTTGGCACTGAAGCTTTCTTT.

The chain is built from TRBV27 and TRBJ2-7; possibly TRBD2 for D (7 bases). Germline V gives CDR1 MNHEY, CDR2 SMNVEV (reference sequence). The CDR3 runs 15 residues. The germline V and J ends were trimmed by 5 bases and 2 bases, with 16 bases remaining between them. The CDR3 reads CASSSRGGAPYEQYF. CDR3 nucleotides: TGTGCCAGCAGTAGCCGCGGGGGCGCCCCCTACGAGCAGTACTTC.

The CDR3 sequence is CASSYLTPGTENTGELFF. The CDR3 nucleotides read TGTGCCAGCAGCTACCTAACTCCCGGGACAGAGAACACCGGGGAGCTGTTTTTT. The rearrangement uses TRBV11-2 and TRBJ2-2, with 7 positions matching TRBD1. Losses at the gene ends were 4 bases for V and 1 base for J; bases not matched to a gene: 12. This CDR3 region has 18 residues. In germline, CDR1 is SGHAT, CDR2 FQNNGV.

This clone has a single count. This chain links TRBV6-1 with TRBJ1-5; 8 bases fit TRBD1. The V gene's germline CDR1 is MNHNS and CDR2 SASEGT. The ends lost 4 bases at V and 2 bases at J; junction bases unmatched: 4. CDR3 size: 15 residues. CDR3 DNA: TGTGCCAGCAGTGGACAGGGGAAAGGCAATCAGCCCCAGCATTTT. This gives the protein CASSGQGKGNQPQHF.

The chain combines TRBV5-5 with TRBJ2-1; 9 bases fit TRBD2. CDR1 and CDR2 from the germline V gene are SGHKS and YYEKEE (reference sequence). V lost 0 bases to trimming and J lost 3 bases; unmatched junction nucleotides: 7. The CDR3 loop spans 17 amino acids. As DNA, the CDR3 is TGTGCCAGCAGCTTGGGGACTAGCGCCGAAATCTACAATGAGCAGTTCTTC. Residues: CASSLGTSAEIYNEQFF.

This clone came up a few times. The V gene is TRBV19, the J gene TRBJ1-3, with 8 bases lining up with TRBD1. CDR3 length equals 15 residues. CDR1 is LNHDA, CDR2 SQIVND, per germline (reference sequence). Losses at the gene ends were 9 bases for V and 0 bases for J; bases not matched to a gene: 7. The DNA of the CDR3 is TGTGCCAGCGGGACAGGAGTATTCTCTGGAAACACCATATATTTT. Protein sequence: CASGTGVFSGNTIYF. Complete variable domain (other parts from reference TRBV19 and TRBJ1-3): DGGITQSPKYLFRKEGQNVTLSCEQNLNHDAMYWYRQDPGQGLRLIYYSQIVNDFQKGDIAEGYSVSREKKESFPLTVTSAQKNPTAFYLCASGTGVFSGNTIYFGEGSWLTVV.

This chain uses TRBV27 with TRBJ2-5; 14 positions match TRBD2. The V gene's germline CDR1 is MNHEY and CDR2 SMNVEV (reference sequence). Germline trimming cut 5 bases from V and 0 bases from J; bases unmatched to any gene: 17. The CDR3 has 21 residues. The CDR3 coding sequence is TGTGCCAGCAGTCCGGGACAGGGTTTGACTAGCGGGAGGGCCGACCAAGAGACCCAGTACTTC. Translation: CASSPGQGLTSGRADQETQYF.